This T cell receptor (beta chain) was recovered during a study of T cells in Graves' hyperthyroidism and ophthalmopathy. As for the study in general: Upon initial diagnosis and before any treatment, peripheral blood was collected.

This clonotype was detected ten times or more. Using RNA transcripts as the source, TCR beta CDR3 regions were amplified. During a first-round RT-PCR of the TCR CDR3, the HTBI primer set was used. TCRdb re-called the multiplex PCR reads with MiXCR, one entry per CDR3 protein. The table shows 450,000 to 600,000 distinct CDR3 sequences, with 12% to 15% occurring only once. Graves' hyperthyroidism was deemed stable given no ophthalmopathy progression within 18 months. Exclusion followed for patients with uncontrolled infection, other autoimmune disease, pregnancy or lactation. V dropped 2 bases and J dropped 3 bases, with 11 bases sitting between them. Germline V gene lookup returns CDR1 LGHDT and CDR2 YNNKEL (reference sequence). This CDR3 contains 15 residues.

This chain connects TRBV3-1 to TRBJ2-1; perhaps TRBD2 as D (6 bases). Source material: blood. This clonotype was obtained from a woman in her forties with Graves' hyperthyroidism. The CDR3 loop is CASSQMDGSYNEQFF. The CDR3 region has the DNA TGTGCCAGCAGCCAAATGGACGGGAGCTACAATGAGCAGTTCTTC.